Listed here is a single T cell receptor (beta chain). Its specificity is unknown. This specimen comes from a study of cytomegalovirus exposure and HLA in healthy donors. Study-level findings and limits: Analyses of presence/absence relied on an assumption of roughly uniform sequencing depth across donors.

This CDR3 is built from 14 residues. V dropped 4 bases and J dropped 4; count of bases not matched to a gene: 5. The V gene's germline CDR1 is MNHNY and CDR2 SVGAGI (reference sequence). Use of 60 Vbeta and 13 Jbeta primers characterized the PCR. Repertoires were generated with immunoSEQ multiplex PCR, while TCRdb's copy carries only in-frame clones and drops some. This sample has 180,000 or so clones, with 80% to 90% found just once. Source material: PBMCs. This receptor was identified in a man younger than 35 in good health and CMV-seropositive. This chain joins TRBV6-6 and TRBJ1-1, with 8 bases identical to TRBD1. CDR3 loop: CASSFRGRVTEAFF. The CDR3 DNA reads as TGTGCCAGCAGTTTCAGGGGGCGTGTCACTGAAGCTTTCTTT.